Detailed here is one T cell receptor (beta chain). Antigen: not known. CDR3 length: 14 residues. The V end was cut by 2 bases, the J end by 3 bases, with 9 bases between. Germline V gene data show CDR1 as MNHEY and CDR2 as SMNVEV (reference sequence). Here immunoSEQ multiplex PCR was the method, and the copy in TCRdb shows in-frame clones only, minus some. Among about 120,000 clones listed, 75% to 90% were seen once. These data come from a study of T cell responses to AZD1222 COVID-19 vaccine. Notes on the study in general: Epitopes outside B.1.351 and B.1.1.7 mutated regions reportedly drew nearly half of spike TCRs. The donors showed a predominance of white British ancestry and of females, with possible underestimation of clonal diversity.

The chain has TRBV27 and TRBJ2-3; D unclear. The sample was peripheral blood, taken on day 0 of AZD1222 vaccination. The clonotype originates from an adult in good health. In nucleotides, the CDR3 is TGTGCCAGCAGTTTAGTAGGTAGGACAGATACGCAGTATTTT. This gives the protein CASSLVGRTDTQYF.